The TCR beta chain described here comes from a study of OX40 agonist ivuxolimab in advanced cancers. Study-wide background: A male proportion of under 90% was recorded, with mean age approximately 56 years and range about 23 to 90.

Study findings and constraints: Part of the nonresponder group also had normalized T-cell clonal expansion that was low.

TCRdb's table, derived via immunoSEQ multiplex PCR, lists solely in-frame clones and lacks some. The sample lists tens of thousands of clones, 75% to 90% occurring once. As to this clone: As yet, its antigen is unknown.

Germline V gene data show CDR1 as SGHTA and CDR2 as FQGNSA. V was shortened by 3 bases and J by 3 bases, with 12 bases between the two germline ends. The CDR3 extends over 16 amino acids. Sequenced here: CD4+ or CD8+ T cells sorted from blood, sampled in a trial of the OX40 agonist ivuxolimab. The chain employs TRBV7-2 and TRBJ1-6, with no clear D. The sequence derives from an adult with an advanced solid tumor such as melanoma, head and neck, liver or kidney cancer. In DNA form, the CDR3 reads TGTGCCAGCAGCTTGCTAGGGCCCGGCTATAATTCACCCCTCCACTTT. Residues: CASSLLGPGYNSPLHF.